This paragraph covers one TCR beta chain sequence. This record belongs to a study of Graves' ophthalmopathy and Graves' hyperthyroidism. This CDR3 comprises 16 residues. V was cut by 5 bases and J by 0 bases, with 16 bases left in between. Uncontrolled infections, other autoimmune diseases, pregnancy or lactation barred patients from enrollment. The authors amplified TCR beta CDR3 regions, and they did so from RNA transcripts for repertoire sequencing. An opening RT-PCR round employed HTBI primers and preceded a second-round multiplex PCR. One entry per CDR3 protein, called by TCRdb with MiXCR from the multiplex PCR reads. In the table there are over 150,000 distinct CDR3 sequences, about 40% of which are singletons.

Sequenced input: peripheral blood. This sequence joins TRBV12-3 or TRBV12-4 and TRBJ1-1; D gene ambiguous. The TCR was taken from a woman aged 35 to 49 with Graves' ophthalmopathy. CDR3 amino acids: CASSNSARIMNTEAFF. CDR3 in DNA: TGTGCCAGCAGTAACAGCGCGAGGATTATGAACACTGAAGCTTTCTTT.